This T cell receptor beta chain was retrieved from a study of T cells in Graves' hyperthyroidism and ophthalmopathy. The study, taken as a whole, reports: Through a model of 13 V-J features, ophthalmopathy was separated from stable hyperthyroidism. Blood also showed most of the thyroid clonotypes that were expanded above 0.001.

At least ten counts were recorded for this clonotype. As yet, its antigen is unknown. CDR1 and CDR2 from the germline V gene are SGHNT and YENEEA. Trimming cost V 5 bases and J 10 bases, with 15 bases left between them. CDR3 size: 14 residues. Across 18 months, stable Graves' hyperthyroidism was marked by no progression to ophthalmopathy. Using RNA transcripts as the source, TCR beta CDR3 regions were amplified. The HTBI primer set was used in a first-round RT-PCR of the TCR CDR3. Each CDR3 protein is one row after TCRdb ran MiXCR on the multiplex PCR reads. Among 300,000 to 400,000 distinct CDR3 sequences listed, 11% to 15% were seen once.

The clonotype comes from a woman in her sixties or seventies with Graves' hyperthyroidism. The sequencing input was blood. This chain links TRBV11-3 with TRBJ1-6; tentatively, D is TRBD1 (5 bases). The CDR3 sequence is CASSLWGMRSPLHF. DNA for the CDR3: TGTGCCAGCAGCCTCTGGGGGATGCGGTCACCCCTCCACTTT. The full variable domain, its missing parts supplied by reference TRBV11-3 and TRBJ1-6, is EAGVVQSPRYKIIEKKQPVAFWCNPISGHNTLYWYLQNLGQGPELLIRYENEEAVDDSQLPKDRFSAERLKGVDSTLKIQPAELGDSAVYLCASSLWGMRSPLHFGNGTRLTVT.